This T cell receptor (beta chain) was captured by sequencing in a study of T cells after yellow fever vaccination. Trimming took 0 bases from V and 2 from J, leaving 9 bases between them. The V gene's germline CDR1 is SGHRS and CDR2 YFSETQ. The CDR3 has 14 amino acids. This clonotype was counted between two and nine times. Its specificity is unknown. MiXCR, run by TCRdb on the 5' RACE reads, gives a single entry per CDR3 protein. The data hold some 340,000 distinct CDR3 sequences, with over 4% observed a single time. General study points: Any FACS-sorted repertoire could hold abundant clonotypes that contaminate it from the bulk population.

V gene TRBV5-1 combines with J gene TRBJ2-7, with TRBD1 as a possible D gene (6 bases). This material consisted of PBMCs, taken 5 days after the yellow fever booster vaccination. This receptor was obtained from a man between 18 and 29 years old who received the YFV17D yellow fever vaccine. The CDR3 region is CASSLGTVPYEQYF. DNA of the CDR3: TGCGCCAGCAGCTTGGGGACAGTTCCCTACGAGCAGTACTTC.